Listed here are 25 T cell receptor beta chains from one sample, sequenced in a study of blood T cell repertoires in COVID-19. Data came from immunoSEQ multiplex PCR; TCRdb stores just in-frame clones and leaves some out. This table has about 260,000 clones, around four fifths appearing once. Sequencing input: PBMCs or T cells enriched from blood (not recorded which). All receptors come from a man younger than 40 with acute COVID-19.

CDR3 nucleotides: TGTGCCAGCAGCTTGTTCGGGGGAACGGATGGCTACACCTTC. Residues: CASSLFGGTDGYTF. The V and J genes are TRBV5-6 and TRBJ1-2; D may be TRBD1 (5 bases). From germline, CDR1 is SGHDT and CDR2 YYEEEE. CDR3 length equals 14 residues. Trimming removed 1 base at V and 6 bases at J, with 13 bases between.

The genes are TRBV4-3 and TRBJ1-6; D is ambiguous. This CDR3 has 14 amino acids. Germline V gene data show CDR1 as LGHNA and CDR2 as YSLEER. Trimming stripped 2 bases from V and 4 bases from J, with 6 bases between. DNA of the CDR3: TGCGCCAGCAGCCAATCACAGTATAATTCACCCCTCCACTTT. Residues: CASSQSQYNSPLHF.

This clone appeared once. The CDR3 loop is CASSLAGTGGFGYTF. CDR3 nucleotide sequence: TGTGCCAGCAGCTTGGCCGGGACAGGGGGTTTCGGCTACACCTTC. V and J are TRBV5-4 and TRBJ1-2; 11 bases match TRBD1. The CDR3 contains 15 residues. Losses at the gene ends were 0 bases for V and 8 bases for J; bases not matched to a gene: 6. Germline-derived CDR1 and CDR2 are SGHNT and YYREEE (reference sequence).

V is TRBV19 and J is TRBJ2-2; D is undetermined. Trimming left V 7 bases short and J 4 bases short, with 10 bases between. Germline CDR1 and CDR2: LNHDA and SQIVND (reference sequence). The CDR3 runs to 13 residues. DNA for the CDR3: TGTGCCAGTAAGTGGAGAGGCACCGGGGAGCTGTTTTTT. Translating it yields CASKWRGTGELFF.

The CDR3 here is CASSLDPGQGADTQYF. The CDR3, as DNA: TGTGCCAGCAGCTTAGACCCGGGACAGGGGGCGGATACGCAGTATTTT. The J gene is TRBJ2-3, the V gene TRBV11-2, with 12 positions matching TRBD1. The germline V gene has CDR1 SGHAT and CDR2 FQNNGV. The CDR3 contains 16 residues. J lost 6 bases, V lost 0 bases, and 4 bases had no gene match.

The chain uses TRBV19 and TRBJ2-5; D is unresolved. Germline-derived CDR1 and CDR2 are LNHDA and SQIVND (reference sequence). The V end lost 1 base, the J end lost 5 bases, and 8 bases lay between the germline ends. CDR3 size: 13 residues. The CDR3 sequence is CASSIVTTETQYF. CDR3 coding DNA: TGTGCCAGTAGTATAGTCACTACCGAGACCCAGTACTTC.

The rearrangement uses TRBV7-2 and TRBJ2-3, with 11 bases that match TRBD2. V shed 5 bases, J shed 5 bases, and the junction held 12 bases outside the gene matches. The CDR3 contains 17 residues. Germline V gene sequence: CDR1 SGHTA, CDR2 FQGNSA. In DNA, the CDR3 is TGTGCCAGCAGCGACATCGCTAGCGGGGGGTTTAGAGATACGCAGTATTTT. This translates into CASSDIASGGFRDTQYF.

Only a few counts were recorded for this clone. This chain links TRBV30 with TRBJ1-3, with a possible D match to TRBD1 (6 bases). CDR3 length equals 11 residues. Looked up from germline, CDR1 is GTSNPN and CDR2 is SVGIG (reference sequence). Trimming removed 4 bases from V and 7 bases from J, with 8 bases in between. The CDR3 protein is CAWIQGNTIYF. Here the CDR3 DNA reads TGTGCCTGGATCCAGGGGAACACCATATATTTT.

The gene calls are TRBV6-1 and TRBJ1-1; unclear D gene. V shed 2 bases and J shed 8 bases, with 12 bases lying between them. CDR1 is MNHNS and CDR2 is SASEGT in the germline V gene. CDR3 length equals 13 residues. The CDR3 DNA reads as TGTGCCAGCAGTGAAAGAGGTCGGAGGGAAGCTTTCTTT. This encodes CASSERGRREAFF.

The gene calls are TRBV6-5 and TRBJ2-7; 9 bases are shared with TRBD1. The trim removed 6 bases at V and 2 bases at J, leaving 8 bases unmatched. Germline V gene lookup returns CDR1 MNHEY and CDR2 SVGAGI. The CDR3 contains 15 residues. The CDR3 nucleotides read TGTGCCAGCAGGCCCGACAGGGGGATAACCTACGAGCAGTACGTC. It codes for CASRPDRGITYEQYV.

V is TRBV11-3 and J is TRBJ2-5; 8 nucleotides agree with TRBD2. This CDR3 is built from 13 residues. The germline V gene has CDR1 SGHNT and CDR2 YENEEA. The trim removed 6 bases at V and 2 bases at J, leaving 2 bases unmatched. This CDR3 is CASRLAAQETQYF. The CDR3, as DNA: TGTGCCAGCAGACTAGCGGCTCAAGAGACCCAGTACTTC.

This rearrangement joins TRBV10-2 to TRBJ2-5; no clear D. Germline assignment: CDR1 WSHSY and CDR2 SAAADI. CDR3 size: 12 residues. The V gene lost 5 bases and the J gene lost 1 base, with 5 bases spanning the gap. The CDR3 sequence is CASSLAQETQYF. The CDR3 region has the DNA TGCGCCAGCAGTTTAGCCCAAGAGACCCAGTACTTC.

The chain has TRBV9 and TRBJ2-1; TRBD2 aligns across 12 bases. Germline V gene lookup returns CDR1 SGDLS and CDR2 YYNGEE. After removal of 0 bases from V and 7 bases from J, the junction contained 5 bases not matched to a gene. This CDR3 contains 16 residues. The CDR3 loop is CASSVGLAGASNEQFF. The CDR3 DNA follows: TGTGCCAGCAGCGTAGGACTAGCGGGAGCGTCAAATGAGCAGTTCTTC.

The gene calls are TRBV4-3 and TRBJ1-5; D gene uncertain. The CDR3 loop spans 14 amino acids. V dropped 0 bases and J dropped 7 bases, with 10 bases sitting between them. CDR1 is LGHNA and CDR2 is YSLEER in the germline V gene. CDR3 residues: CASSQDTSFQPQHF. The CDR3 DNA is TGCGCCAGCAGCCAAGACACTTCGTTCCAGCCCCAGCATTTT.

V usage is TRBV28 and J usage is TRBJ1-5; 10 positions match TRBD1. Germline values: CDR1 MDHEN, CDR2 SYDVKM. The J segment lost 6 bases and the V segment lost 1 base, leaving 9 bases of the junction unmatched. CDR3 length: 17 residues. The CDR3 DNA is TGTGCCAGCAGTTTATCCCTAGGGGACAGGGGAAGTCAGCCCCAGCATTTT. Translating gives CASSLSLGDRGSQPQHF.

Only one count was recorded for this clone. The chain recombines TRBV28 with TRBJ1-1; D is unclear. Trimming left V 3 bases short and J 11 bases short, with 10 bases between. CDR1 MDHEN and CDR2 SYDVKM come from the germline V gene. The CDR3 is made up of 11 amino acids. The CDR3: CASSFARGAFF. CDR3 DNA: TGTGCCAGCAGTTTTGCCCGAGGGGCTTTCTTT.

The V call is TRBV9, the J call TRBJ1-3; 7 bases line up with TRBD1. The CDR3 spans 15 residues. Germline V gene sequence: CDR1 SGDLS, CDR2 YYNGEE. V shed 4 bases and J 0 bases; nucleotides not matched to a gene: 4. The CDR3 DNA reads as TGTGCCAGCAGCCCCGACAGGGTCTCTGGAAACACCATATATTTT. Its translation: CASSPDRVSGNTIYF.

The chain has TRBV7-2 and TRBJ2-3; possibly TRBD1 for D (6 bases). The CDR3 totals 14 residues. CDR1 and CDR2 (germline): SGHTA, FQGNSA. Trimming shortened V by 6 bases and J by 6 bases, and 16 bases separated the two germline ends. The CDR3 region is CASSLIGGPDTQYF. CDR3 sequence (DNA): TGTGCCAGCAGTCTGATAGGGGGTCCGGATACGCAGTATTTT.

This chain uses TRBV15 with TRBJ2-5; 9 bases match TRBD1. The V and J ends lost 3 bases and 4 bases, in that order; junction bases with no gene match: 6. CDR3 length equals 15 residues. Germline lookup yields CDR1 LNHNV and CDR2 YYDKDF (reference sequence). CDR3 residues: CATSRSQGAVETQYF. In DNA, the CDR3 is TGTGCCACCAGCAGGTCACAGGGGGCGGTAGAGACCCAGTACTTC.

CDR3 DNA: TGTGCCAGCAGCTTAGCCCAGGGCCCGATGGAGCAGTACGTC. It encodes CASSLAQGPMEQYV. The chain employs TRBV7-2 and TRBJ2-7; a weak D match, TRBD1 (5 bases). V lost 0 bases and J 7 bases, leaving 13 bases between the germline ends. Germline lookup yields CDR1 SGHTA and CDR2 FQGNSA. CDR3 length: 14 residues.

The chain couples TRBV4-3 to TRBJ2-7; TRBD1 agrees at 8 bases. From germline, CDR1 is LGHNA and CDR2 YSLEER. J was trimmed by 3 bases and V by 9 bases; bases with no gene match: 7. This CDR3 has 13 amino acids. CDR3 coding DNA: TGCGCCAGTACGACAGGGGTCTTCTACGAGCAGTACGTC. It translates to CASTTGVFYEQYV.

This chain uses TRBV19 with TRBJ1-5; 8 bases are a match to TRBD1. V shed 7 bases and J 7 bases; nucleotides not matched to a gene: 6. The CDR3 is 13 residues long. In germline, CDR1 is LNHDA, CDR2 SQIVND (reference sequence). This CDR3 reads CASNHQGAQPQHF. The CDR3 bases are TGTGCCAGTAATCATCAGGGGGCCCAGCCCCAGCATTTT.

The V and J genes are TRBV28 and TRBJ1-2; the D is unclear. V lost 1 base, J lost 2 bases, and 11 bases lay in between. The CDR3 is made up of 15 amino acids. The germline V gene encodes CDR1 MDHEN and CDR2 SYDVKM. The CDR3, as DNA: TGTGCCAGCAGTTTATCCACTGCGCGGAACTATGGCTACACCTTC. Translating gives CASSLSTARNYGYTF.

This rearrangement joins TRBV29-1 to TRBJ1-1; 7 bases map to TRBD1. There are 13 residues in the CDR3. The V segment lost 7 bases and the J segment 0 bases; nucleotides outside the gene matches: 5. Germline-derived CDR1 and CDR2 are SQVTM and ANQGSEA. The CDR3 region is CSAPGQVNTEAFF. The DNA for the CDR3 is TGCAGCGCACCAGGACAGGTGAACACTGAAGCTTTCTTT.

This clone was found once. The chain employs TRBV29-1 and TRBJ1-1; no definite D call. The V and J ends lost 7 bases and 6 bases respectively, with 12 bases between them. The CDR3 has 11 amino acids. Germline V gene sequence: CDR1 SQVTM, CDR2 ANQGSEA. The CDR3 region is CSAGRGPEAFF. The CDR3 DNA is TGCAGCGCTGGAAGAGGCCCTGAAGCTTTCTTT.